This T cell receptor (beta chain) derives from a study of spatial heterogeneity in lung cancer. Study background: Detected beta-chain sequences consistently exceeded alpha-chain sequences. Across the raw uncorrected reads, a unique TCR and UMI combination was observed, on average, more than ten times.

Of note for this clonotype: Its antigen is not identified.

In the library, each TCR cDNA molecule bore its own unique molecular identifier. Via MiXCR, TCRdb re-called the 5' RACE reads, giving one row per CDR3 protein. The sample shows approximately 44,000 distinct CDR3 sequences, approximately 12% of them seen only once. Study conclusions and caveats: Ubiquitous, expanded tumor-derived TCRs were more frequently observed in blood at resection than at follow-up.

Time point of the sample: sample taken at primary tumor resection. Whole RNA, which was extracted from tumor, nontumor lung tissue or frozen PBMC, was sequenced without any cell sorting. Germline lookup yields CDR1 SQVTM and CDR2 ANQGSEA. Trimming cost V 6 bases and J 14 bases; bases outside gene matches: 9. This CDR3 has 10 residues. The specimen comprised PBMCs, sampled at surgery. This sequence joins TRBV29-1 and TRBJ1-2; TRBD1 aligns across 7 bases. This TCR derives from a female donor with early-stage non-small cell lung cancer. The CDR3 loop reads CSVGDRAFTF. CDR3 nucleotides: TGCAGCGTGGGTGACAGGGCGTTTACCTTC.